The 12 T cell receptor beta chains presented below share a single source sample, sequenced in a study of CXCR3-negative and CXCR3-positive naive CD8 T cells. 5' RACE with UMI labels generated the TRB cDNA libraries. After re-calling the 5' RACE reads, TCRdb lists one entry per CDR3 protein, DNA absent. This sample's table reports 43,000 or so distinct CDR3 sequences. Specimen: memory CD8+ T cells from blood. Receptors originate from a human donor in good health. Some clones in this sample may be carry-over from other donors' samples.

This clonotype ranks as medium-sized (0.01 to 0.1%) in terms of frequency. The V call is TRBV23-1, the J call TRBJ2-2; TCRdb lists TRBD1, though no DNA is available to test this call. TRBV23-1 is an ORF; its function is uncertain. The CDR3 is made up of 17 amino acids. The CDR3: CASSQSRIRDNTGELFF.

The chain is built from TRBV3-1 and TRBJ1-1; TCRdb returns TRBD1, unconfirmable since there is no DNA. The V gene's germline CDR1 is LGHDT and CDR2 YNNKEL (reference sequence). CDR3 length: 19 residues. The CDR3 sequence is CASSQELGQESFMNTEAFF.

V is TRBV2 and J is TRBJ2-1. Germline loops: CDR1 SNHLY, CDR2 FYNNEI. There are 15 residues in the CDR3. The CDR3 region is CASRGRMSSYNEQFF.

The chain is built from TRBV19 and TRBJ2-2; absent DNA, TCRdb's TRBD2 call cannot be checked. Germline V lookup: CDR1 LNHDA, CDR2 SQIVND (reference sequence). The CDR3 spans 14 residues. CDR3 residues: CASKTGGDPGELFF.

The genes are TRBV25-1 and TRBJ2-7; TCRdb lists TRBD1, though no DNA is available to test this call. Germline CDR1 and CDR2: MGHDK and SYGVNS. CDR3 size: 13 residues. The CDR3 sequence is CASSEMTANEQYF.

The chain carries TRBV7-9 and TRBJ1-1; the TCRdb call, TRBD1, lacks DNA for checking. The CDR3 totals 14 residues. CDR1 and CDR2 (germline): SEHNR, FQNEAQ (reference sequence). CDR3 in amino acids: CASSHTGVNTEAFF.

The chain links TRBV6-1 to TRBJ2-3; the TRBD2 assignment by TCRdb is unverifiable without DNA. The germline V gene has CDR1 MNHNS and CDR2 SASEGT. CDR3 length equals 15 residues. This CDR3 reads CASSLASGSTDTQYF.

The J gene is TRBJ1-2, the V gene TRBV27; the D call from TCRdb, TRBD1, cannot be confirmed without DNA. The CDR3 has 14 residues. Germline loops: CDR1 MNHEY, CDR2 SMNVEV (reference sequence). This CDR3 is CASSFDRGLNGYTF.

The chain employs TRBV7-6 and TRBJ2-1. CDR1 SGHVS and CDR2 FNYEAQ come from the germline V gene. The CDR3 extends over 15 amino acids. The CDR3 loop reads CASSLDFGGYNEQFF.

This chain joins TRBV9 and TRBJ2-2; TCRdb proposes TRBD1, but this gene call is untestable without DNA. In germline, CDR1 is SGDLS, CDR2 YYNGEE. This CDR3 has 16 residues. CDR3 protein: CASSVEAGDVSGELFF.

J is TRBJ1-1 and V is TRBV29-1; TCRdb's assignment of TRBD1 cannot be checked, as there is no DNA. The germline gives CDR1 SQVTM, CDR2 ANQGSEA. The CDR3 spans 13 residues. CDR3 residues: CSETSQGDTEAFF.

The chain uses TRBV5-6 and TRBJ2-1. Germline CDR1 reads SGHDT; CDR2 reads YYEEEE. This CDR3 has 11 residues. The CDR3 sequence is CASSYGYEQFF.